The 22 T cell receptor beta chains below all came from one sample that was sequenced in a study of blood T cell repertoires in COVID-19. Assay used: immunoSEQ multiplex PCR; TCRdb lists only in-frame clones, some missing. There are about 260,000 clones in the sample; approximately 90% occur only once, and roughly 4% lies in the top ten. Sample: peripheral blood. These receptors were taken from a man between 60 and 70 years old who had recovered from COVID-19.

This chain joins TRBV6-4 and TRBJ2-3, with 9 bases aligning to TRBD2. CDR3 length equals 19 residues. The trim removed 1 base at V and 0 bases at J, leaving 11 bases unmatched. The germline V gene encodes CDR1 MRHNA and CDR2 SNTAGT. CDR3 bases: TGTGCCAGCAGTGACTACCTAGCGGGACAAACCCGAAGCACAGATACGCAGTATTTT. Translating gives CASSDYLAGQTRSTDTQYF.

The chain links TRBV11-3 to TRBJ2-1; TRBD1 matches at 9 bases. The CDR3 length is 18 residues. The junction had 8 bases not matched to a gene; V was cut back by 0 bases and J by 2 bases. Germline V lookup: CDR1 SGHNT, CDR2 YENEEA. The CDR3, as DNA: TGTGCCAGCAGCTTAGATTCTAGGGGACAGGGTACCTACAATGAGCAGTTCTTC. Translated, it gives CASSLDSRGQGTYNEQFF. Looking up the rest from reference TRBV11-3 and TRBJ2-1 gives the full variable domain: EAGVVQSPRYKIIEKKQPVAFWCNPISGHNTLYWYLQNLGQGPELLIRYENEEAVDDSQLPKDRFSAERLKGVDSTLKIQPAELGDSAVYLCASSLDSRGQGTYNEQFFGPGTRLTVL.

As regards this clone: Other DNA sequences in this sample translate to the same CDR3. The V and J genes are TRBV2 and TRBJ1-2; TRBD1 agrees at 10 bases. From germline, CDR1 is SNHLY and CDR2 FYNNEI. The junction had 5 bases not matched to a gene; V was cut back by 5 bases and J by 5 bases. This CDR3 contains 14 residues. The CDR3 sequence: CASSLTGGAYGYTF. CDR3 nucleotides: TGTGCCAGCAGTCTGACAGGGGGCGCGTATGGCTACACCTTC.

The chain joins TRBV6-5 to TRBJ1-5; a possible D gene is TRBD1 (6 bases). Deletions cut 6 bases from V and 1 base from J, with 13 bases between. This CDR3 has 15 amino acids. Germline CDR1 reads MNHEY; CDR2 reads SVGAGI. The CDR3, as DNA: TGTGCCAGCAGACGAGGGGGGGAGAGCAATCAGCCCCAGCATTTT. Its protein is CASRRGGESNQPQHF.

This chain links TRBV6-5 with TRBJ1-4, with 8 bases that match TRBD1. The CDR3 sequence is 14 residues long. After removal of 6 bases from V and 11 bases from J, the junction contained 11 bases not matched to a gene. The germline gives CDR1 MNHEY, CDR2 SVGAGI. The CDR3 DNA sequence: TGTGCCAGCAGCGCGGACAGGGCTCTCATCAAACTGTTTTTT. The encoded protein is CASSADRALIKLFF.

The V gene is TRBV23-1, the J gene TRBJ2-7; D possibly corresponds to TRBD2 (6 bases). TRBV23-1 is labeled an ORF, and its function is uncertain. CDR3 length: 15 amino acids. The V end was cut by 6 bases, the J end by 5 bases, with 20 bases between. CDR3: CASSPGEFPRDEQYF. In DNA form, the CDR3 reads TGCGCCAGCAGCCCGGGGGAGTTCCCTAGGGACGAGCAGTACTTC.

V and J are TRBV6-6 and TRBJ2-3, with 7 nucleotides matching TRBD2. The length of the CDR3 is 16 residues. From germline, CDR1 is MNHNY and CDR2 SVGAGI (reference sequence). V shed 5 bases, J shed 0 bases, and the junction held 8 bases outside the gene matches. CDR3 in DNA: TGTGCCAGCAGTAGCGGGGAACGACCTAGCACAGATACGCAGTATTTT. It codes for CASSSGERPSTDTQYF.

Only a few counts were recorded for this clone. The rearrangement links TRBV19 to TRBJ1-6, with D uncertain. The V end lost 3 bases, the J end lost 3 bases, and 9 bases lay between the germline ends. The CDR3 has 15 residues. Germline V gene sequence: CDR1 LNHDA, CDR2 SQIVND (reference sequence). The CDR3 is CASSIDTSYNSPLHF. The CDR3 DNA sequence: TGTGCCAGTAGTATTGACACCAGCTATAATTCACCCCTCCACTTT.

The chain has TRBV10-2 and TRBJ1-2, with TRBD1 matching over 12 bases. The CDR3 extends over 18 amino acids. From germline, CDR1 is WSHSY and CDR2 SAAADI. V lost 1 base and J lost 5; bases outside the gene matches: 11. CDR3 loop: CASSEWGTGGSNLYGYTF. The CDR3 nucleotides read TGCGCCAGCAGTGAGTGGGGGACAGGGGGCTCTAACCTATATGGCTACACCTTC.

The chain employs TRBV6-5 and TRBJ1-2; TRBD1 aligns across 7 bases. The germline V gene encodes CDR1 MNHEY and CDR2 SVGAGI. The V gene end was trimmed by 4 bases and the J gene end by 0 bases; junction bases not matched to a gene: 5. The CDR3 has 15 residues. The CDR3 DNA reads TGTGCCAGCAGTTTCCTGGACAGGCCTAACTATGGCTACACCTTC. Its translation is CASSFLDRPNYGYTF.

Concerning this clone: One end of the junction does not line up with germline, which may come from a read error. The chain combines TRBV7-7 with TRBJ2-3, with TRBD2 matching 12 bases. Per germline, CDR1 SSHAT and CDR2 FNYEAQ (reference sequence). The CDR3 is made up of 17 amino acids. For the CDR3, the DNA is TGTGCTAGCAGCTCCGGCCCTAGCGGGGGGGCCGAAGATACGCAGTATTTT. The encoded protein is CASSSGPSGGAEDTQYF.

The sample holds one count of this clone. V and J are TRBV30 and TRBJ2-7; TRBD1 is a possible D gene (5 bases). Between the trimmed V and J ends, which lost 4 bases and 3 bases, there was a span of 13 bases. From germline, CDR1 is GTSNPN and CDR2 SVGIG (reference sequence). The CDR3 contains 13 residues. The CDR3 sequence is CAWTQGLRYEQYF. CDR3 sequence (DNA): TGTGCCTGGACTCAGGGATTACGCTACGAGCAGTACTTC.

The J gene is TRBJ1-1, the V gene TRBV19; TRBD1 is a possible D gene (6 bases). CDR1 and CDR2 from the germline V gene are LNHDA and SQIVND (reference sequence). The CDR3 covers 12 residues. Deletions cut 8 bases from V and 0 bases from J, with 7 bases between. CDR3 sequence (DNA): TGTGCCAGTCGGGACATGAACACTGAAGCTTTCTTT. Encoded protein: CASRDMNTEAFF. Full variable domain (remainder filled in from reference TRBV19 and TRBJ1-1): DGGITQSPKYLFRKEGQNVTLSCEQNLNHDAMYWYRQDPGQGLRLIYYSQIVNDFQKGDIAEGYSVSREKKESFPLTVTSAQKNPTAFYLCASRDMNTEAFFGQGTRLTVV.

The chain joins TRBV11-3 to TRBJ2-7, with 8 bases that match TRBD2. V shed 1 base, J shed 6 bases, and the junction held 11 bases outside the gene matches. Germline V lookup: CDR1 SGHNT, CDR2 YENEEA. The CDR3 covers 16 residues. As DNA, the CDR3 is TGTGCCAGCAGCTTAGTGTCGGGGGGGCCTTTGATCGAGCAGTACTTC. It codes for CASSLVSGGPLIEQYF.

The chain carries TRBV16 and TRBJ1-6; 7 positions match TRBD1. This CDR3 has 15 residues. J was trimmed by 13 bases and V by 4 bases; bases with no gene match: 13. Germline V gene lookup returns CDR1 KGHSY and CDR2 FQNENV. The CDR3 is CASSPRLGQVAPLHF. The CDR3 DNA is TGTGCCAGCAGCCCCCGCCTCGGACAGGTAGCTCCCCTCCACTTT.

The CDR3 loop is CASSYPGTGPPLHF. The CDR3 bases are TGTGCCAGCAGTTACCCCGGGACAGGGCCACCCCTCCACTTT. V is TRBV7-9 and J is TRBJ1-6, with 9 bases aligning to TRBD1. The length of the CDR3 is 14 residues. Germline trimming cut 6 bases from V and 11 bases from J; bases unmatched to any gene: 8. The V gene's germline CDR1 is SEHNR and CDR2 FQNEAQ (reference sequence).

The chain combines TRBV5-4 with TRBJ2-5, with 10 bases matching TRBD2. This CDR3 spans 17 amino acids. The ends lost 0 bases at V and 4 bases at J; junction bases unmatched: 9. The germline CDR1 and CDR2 sequences are SGHNT and YYREEE (reference sequence). CDR3 protein: CASSLGTSGGGGETQYF. The CDR3 DNA is TGTGCCAGCAGCTTGGGGACTAGCGGCGGGGGCGGAGAGACCCAGTACTTC.

The chain couples TRBV5-1 to TRBJ2-7; 8 bases line up with TRBD1. J was trimmed by 2 bases and V by 0 bases; bases with no gene match: 4. CDR1 and CDR2 from the germline V gene are SGHRS and YFSETQ. The CDR3 covers 15 residues. The CDR3 nucleotides read TGCGCCAGCAGCTTGGCTCGGACAGGGACCTACGAGCAGTACTTC. Its protein is CASSLARTGTYEQYF.

The gene calls are TRBV4-1 and TRBJ2-7; 10 bases align to TRBD2. This CDR3 is built from 15 residues. V lost 4 bases to trimming and J lost 2 bases; unmatched junction nucleotides: 5. Germline CDR1 is MGHRA and CDR2 is YSYEKL. CDR3 loop: CASSLAGGIPYEQYF. The DNA of the CDR3 is TGCGCCAGCAGCCTAGCGGGGGGCATCCCCTACGAGCAGTACTTC.

The rearrangement links TRBV7-8 to TRBJ1-1; D possibly corresponds to TRBD1 (5 bases). V lost 2 bases, J lost 12 bases, and 13 bases lay in between. Germline V gene data show CDR1 as SGHVS and CDR2 as FQNEAQ. The CDR3 length is 12 residues. Written as DNA, the CDR3 is TGTGCCAGCAGCTTACGGGGGTATGGAACTTTCTTT. This gives the protein CASSLRGYGTFF.

This clone was seen a single time. This rearrangement joins TRBV14 to TRBJ2-7, with no clear D. Trimming removed 4 bases at V and 0 bases at J, with 7 bases between. The length of the CDR3 is 13 residues. Germline V CDR1 and CDR2: SGHDN, FVKESK. CDR3: CASSLVSSYEQYF. As DNA, the CDR3 is TGTGCCAGCAGCCTGGTCAGCTCCTACGAGCAGTACTTC.

V is TRBV12-3 or TRBV12-4 and J is TRBJ2-7; D uncertain. The germline V and J ends were trimmed by 3 bases and 0 bases, with 6 bases remaining between them. The CDR3 extends over 13 amino acids. CDR3 bases: TGTGCCAGCAGTTTTGAACTCTCCTACGAGCAGTACTTC. Amino acids: CASSFELSYEQYF.